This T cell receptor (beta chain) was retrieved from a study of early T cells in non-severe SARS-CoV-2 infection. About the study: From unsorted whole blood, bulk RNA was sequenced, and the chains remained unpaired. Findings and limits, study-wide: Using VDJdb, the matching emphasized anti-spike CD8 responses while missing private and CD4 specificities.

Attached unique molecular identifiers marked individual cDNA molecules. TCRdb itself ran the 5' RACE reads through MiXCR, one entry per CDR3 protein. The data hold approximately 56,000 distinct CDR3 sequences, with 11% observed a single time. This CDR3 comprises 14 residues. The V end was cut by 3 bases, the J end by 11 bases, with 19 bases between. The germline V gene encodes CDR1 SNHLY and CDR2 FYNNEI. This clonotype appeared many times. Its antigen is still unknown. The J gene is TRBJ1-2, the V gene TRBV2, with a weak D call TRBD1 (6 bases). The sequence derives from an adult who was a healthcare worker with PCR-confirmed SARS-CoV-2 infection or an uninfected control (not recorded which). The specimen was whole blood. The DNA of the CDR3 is TGTGCCAGCAGTGAGGGTCGCTGGGCAGGGGCTTACACCTTC. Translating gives CASSEGRWAGAYTF.